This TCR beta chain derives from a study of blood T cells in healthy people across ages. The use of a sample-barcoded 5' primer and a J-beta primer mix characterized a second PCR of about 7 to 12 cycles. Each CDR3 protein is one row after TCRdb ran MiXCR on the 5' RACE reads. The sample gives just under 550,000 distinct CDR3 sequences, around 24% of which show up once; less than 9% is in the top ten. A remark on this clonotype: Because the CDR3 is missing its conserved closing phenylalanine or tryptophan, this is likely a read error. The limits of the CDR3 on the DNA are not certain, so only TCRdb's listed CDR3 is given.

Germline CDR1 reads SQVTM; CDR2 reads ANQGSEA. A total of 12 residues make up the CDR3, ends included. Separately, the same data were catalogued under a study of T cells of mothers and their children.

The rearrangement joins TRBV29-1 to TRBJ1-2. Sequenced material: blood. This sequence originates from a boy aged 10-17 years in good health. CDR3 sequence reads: CSVELATSSDTL.